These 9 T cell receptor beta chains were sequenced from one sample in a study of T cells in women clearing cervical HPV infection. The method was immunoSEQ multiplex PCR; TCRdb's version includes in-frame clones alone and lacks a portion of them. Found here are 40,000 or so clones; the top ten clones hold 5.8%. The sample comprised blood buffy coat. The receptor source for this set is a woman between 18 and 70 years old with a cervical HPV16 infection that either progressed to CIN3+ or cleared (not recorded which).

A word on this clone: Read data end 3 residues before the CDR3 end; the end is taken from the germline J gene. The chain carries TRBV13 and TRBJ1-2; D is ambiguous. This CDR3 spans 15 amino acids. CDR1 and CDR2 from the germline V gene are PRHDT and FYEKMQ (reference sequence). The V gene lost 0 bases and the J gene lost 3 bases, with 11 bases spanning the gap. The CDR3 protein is CASSLGQKGHYGYTF. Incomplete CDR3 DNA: TGTGCCAGCAGCTTAGGCCAGAAAGGGCACTATGGC.

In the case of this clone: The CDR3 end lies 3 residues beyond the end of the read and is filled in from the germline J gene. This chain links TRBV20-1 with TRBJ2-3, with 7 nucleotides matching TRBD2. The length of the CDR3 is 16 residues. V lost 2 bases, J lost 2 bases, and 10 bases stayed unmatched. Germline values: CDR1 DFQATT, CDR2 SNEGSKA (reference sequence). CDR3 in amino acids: CSARTVAGVITDTQYF. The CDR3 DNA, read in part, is TGCAGTGCTAGAACAGTGGCGGGAGTTATCACAGATACG.

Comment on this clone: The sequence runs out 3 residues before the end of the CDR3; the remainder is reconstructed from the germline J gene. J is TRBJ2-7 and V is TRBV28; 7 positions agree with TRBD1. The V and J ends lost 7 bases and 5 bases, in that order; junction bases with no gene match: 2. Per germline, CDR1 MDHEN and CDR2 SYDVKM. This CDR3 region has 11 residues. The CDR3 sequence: CASTTGDEQYF. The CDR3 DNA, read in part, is TGTGCCAGCACTACAGGGGACGAG.

CDR3: CSSTGLANEQFF. The DNA read from the CDR3 is TGCAGCTCTACGGGACTAGCCAATGAG. V and J are TRBV29-1 and TRBJ2-1; the match to TRBD2 covers 9 bases. The read terminates 3 residues before the CDR3 end, so the remaining end is supplied by the germline J gene. Trimming cost V 8 bases and J 6 bases; bases outside gene matches: 5. Germline V CDR1 and CDR2: SQVTM, ANQGSEA. The CDR3 has 12 residues.

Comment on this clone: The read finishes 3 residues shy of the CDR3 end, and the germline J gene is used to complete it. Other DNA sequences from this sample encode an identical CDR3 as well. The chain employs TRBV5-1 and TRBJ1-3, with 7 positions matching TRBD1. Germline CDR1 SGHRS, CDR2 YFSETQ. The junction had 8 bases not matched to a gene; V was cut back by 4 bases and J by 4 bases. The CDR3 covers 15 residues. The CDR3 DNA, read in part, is TGCGCCAGCAGCCCCATCGACAGGGAGGGAAACACC. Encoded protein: CASSPIDREGNT. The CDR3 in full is CASSPIDREGNTIYF.

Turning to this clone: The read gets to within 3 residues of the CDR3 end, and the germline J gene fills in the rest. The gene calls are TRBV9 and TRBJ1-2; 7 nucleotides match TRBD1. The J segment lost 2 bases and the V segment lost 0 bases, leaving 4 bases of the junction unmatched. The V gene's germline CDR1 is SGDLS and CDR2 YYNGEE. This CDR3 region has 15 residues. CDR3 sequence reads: CASSVATDRNYGYTF. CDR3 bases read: TGTGCCAGCAGCGTAGCCACGGACAGGAACTATGGC.

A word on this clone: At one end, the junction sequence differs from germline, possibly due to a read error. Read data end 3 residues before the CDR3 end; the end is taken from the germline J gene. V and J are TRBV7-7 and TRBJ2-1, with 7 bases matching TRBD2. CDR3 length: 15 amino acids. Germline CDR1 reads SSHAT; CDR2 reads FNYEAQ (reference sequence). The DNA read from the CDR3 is TGTGCTAGCAGCTTAGCAGTAGCGGGTTACAATGAG. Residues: CASSLAVAGYNE. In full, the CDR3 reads CASSLAVAGYNEQFF.

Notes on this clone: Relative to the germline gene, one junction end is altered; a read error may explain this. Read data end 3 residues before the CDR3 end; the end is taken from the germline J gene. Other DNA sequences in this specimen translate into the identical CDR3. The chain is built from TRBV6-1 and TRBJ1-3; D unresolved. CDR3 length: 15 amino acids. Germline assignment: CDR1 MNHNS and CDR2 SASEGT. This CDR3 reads CASSVTTVSGNTIYF. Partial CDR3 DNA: TGTGCCAGCAGTGTAACAACAGTCTCTGGAAACACT.

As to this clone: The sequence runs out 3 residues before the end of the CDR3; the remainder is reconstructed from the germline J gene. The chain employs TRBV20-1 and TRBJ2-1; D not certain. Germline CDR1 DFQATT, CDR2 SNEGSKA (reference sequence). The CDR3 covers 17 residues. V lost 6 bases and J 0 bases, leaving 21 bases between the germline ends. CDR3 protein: CSASTHLFPSSYNEQFF. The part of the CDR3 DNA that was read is TGCAGTGCCTCAACTCACCTCTTCCCTAGCTCCTACAATGAG.